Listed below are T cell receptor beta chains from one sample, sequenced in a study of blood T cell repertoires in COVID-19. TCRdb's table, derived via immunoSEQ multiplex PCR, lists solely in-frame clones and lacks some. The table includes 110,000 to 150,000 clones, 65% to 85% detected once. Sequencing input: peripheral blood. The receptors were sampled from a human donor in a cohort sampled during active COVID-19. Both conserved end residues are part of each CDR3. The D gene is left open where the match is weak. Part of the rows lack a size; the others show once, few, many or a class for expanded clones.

cdr3_aa: CASSSRGSDEQYF
cdr3_nt: TGTGCCAGCAGCTCACGGGGGTCGGACGAGCAGTACTTC
j_call: TRBJ2-7
clone_size: NA
d_call: NA
v_call: TRBV7-3

cdr3_aa: CSVSDRVNQPQHF
cdr3_nt: TGCAGCGTTTCCGACAGGGTCAATCAGCCCCAGCATTTT
j_call: TRBJ1-5
clone_size: NA
d_call: TRBD1
v_call: TRBV29-1

cdr3_aa: CASRRTSGGMYEQYF
cdr3_nt: TGTGCCAGTAGAAGGACTAGCGGGGGGATGTACGAGCAGTACTTC
j_call: TRBJ2-7
clone_size: NA
d_call: TRBD2
v_call: TRBV19

cdr3_aa: CASSLAHSSYEQYF
cdr3_nt: TGCGCCAGCAGCTTGGCCCATAGCTCCTACGAGCAGTACTTC
j_call: TRBJ2-7
clone_size: NA
d_call: NA
v_call: TRBV5-1

cdr3_aa: CASSETGLFQPQHF
cdr3_nt: TGTGCCAGCAGCGAGACAGGGCTTTTTCAGCCCCAGCATTTT
j_call: TRBJ1-5
clone_size: once
d_call: TRBD1
v_call: TRBV28

cdr3_aa: CASSLGGLAGADNEQFF
cdr3_nt: TGTGCCAGCAGCTTAGGGGGACTAGCGGGGGCCGACAATGAGCAGTTCTTC
j_call: TRBJ2-1
clone_size: NA
d_call: TRBD2
v_call: TRBV11-2

cdr3_aa: CASSPPPGGSNQPQHF
cdr3_nt: TGTGCCAGCTCACCACCCCCAGGGGGTAGCAATCAGCCCCAGCATTTT
j_call: TRBJ1-5
clone_size: NA
d_call: TRBD1
v_call: TRBV18

cdr3_aa: CATSRSLGGARYEQYF
cdr3_nt: TGTGCCACCAGCAGATCTTTAGGGGGGGCGCGATACGAGCAGTACTTC
j_call: TRBJ2-7
clone_size: NA
d_call: NA
v_call: TRBV15

cdr3_aa: CASSQDPARREGTEAFF
cdr3_nt: TGTGCCAGCAGCCAAGATCCAGCCAGGCGGGAGGGCACTGAAGCTTTCTTT
j_call: TRBJ1-1
clone_size: NA
d_call: NA
v_call: TRBV4-2

cdr3_aa: CASSTRGGIMNTEAFF
cdr3_nt: TGTGCCAGTAGTACCCGAGGGGGCATCATGAACACTGAAGCTTTCTTT
j_call: TRBJ1-1
clone_size: NA
d_call: TRBD1
v_call: TRBV19

cdr3_aa: CASRPDRAHGYTF
cdr3_nt: TGTGCCAGCAGACCGGACAGGGCCCATGGCTACACCTTC
j_call: TRBJ1-2
clone_size: NA
d_call: TRBD1
v_call: TRBV6-5

cdr3_aa: CASSSSLSGNTIYF
cdr3_nt: TGTGCCAGCAGTTCCTCCCTCTCTGGAAACACCATATATTTT
j_call: TRBJ1-3
clone_size: NA
d_call: NA
v_call: TRBV6-6

cdr3_aa: CSVQTGKNTEAFF
cdr3_nt: TGCAGCGTTCAAACAGGGAAGAACACTGAAGCTTTCTTT
j_call: TRBJ1-1
clone_size: once
d_call: NA
v_call: TRBV29-1

cdr3_aa: CASSIQGWGLSSGNTIYF
cdr3_nt: TGTGCCAGCAGCATACAGGGGTGGGGGCTGAGCTCTGGAAACACCATATATTTT
j_call: TRBJ1-3
clone_size: few
d_call: TRBD1
v_call: TRBV7-9

cdr3_aa: CASSLDRGRMNTEAFF
cdr3_nt: TGTGCCAGCAGTTTGGACAGGGGCCGCATGAACACTGAAGCTTTCTTT
j_call: TRBJ1-1
clone_size: NA
d_call: TRBD1
v_call: TRBV28

cdr3_aa: CASSLGAIWGGEDIQYF
cdr3_nt: TGCGCCAGCAGCTTGGGGGCCATTTGGGGAGGGGAGGACATTCAGTACTTC
j_call: TRBJ2-4
clone_size: NA
d_call: TRBD2
v_call: TRBV5-1

cdr3_aa: CASSHQRGVSEQYF
cdr3_nt: TGTGCCAGCAGCCACCAGCGGGGGGTCTCCGAGCAGTACTTC
j_call: TRBJ2-7
clone_size: few
d_call: TRBD2
v_call: TRBV3-1/TRBV3-2

cdr3_aa: CASSLERGTYEQYF
cdr3_nt: TGTGCCAGCAGTTTGGAGCGGGGGACCTACGAGCAGTACTTC
j_call: TRBJ2-7
clone_size: NA
d_call: TRBD2
v_call: TRBV6-5

cdr3_aa: CASSIAYPTGLRYEQYF
cdr3_nt: TGTGCCAGTAGTATAGCGTACCCGACAGGTCTTCGTTACGAGCAGTACTTC
j_call: TRBJ2-7
clone_size: NA
d_call: NA
v_call: TRBV19

cdr3_aa: CASSTDFLAGGYNTYNEQFF
cdr3_nt: TGTGCCAGCAGCACAGATTTCCTAGCGGGGGGGTACAATACCTACAATGAGCAGTTCTTC
j_call: TRBJ2-1
clone_size: NA
d_call: TRBD2
v_call: TRBV7-9

cdr3_aa: CSVSGTGKNIQYF
cdr3_nt: TGCAGCGTTTCCGGGACAGGGAAAAACATTCAGTACTTC
j_call: TRBJ2-4
clone_size: NA
d_call: TRBD1
v_call: TRBV29-1

cdr3_aa: CASSFQGTAFQETQYF
cdr3_nt: TGTGCCAGCAGCTTCCAGGGGACAGCGTTCCAAGAGACCCAGTACTTC
j_call: TRBJ2-5
clone_size: NA
d_call: TRBD1
v_call: TRBV11-2

cdr3_aa: CASSESLAGGPRETQYF
cdr3_nt: TGTGCCAGCAGTGAAAGTCTAGCGGGGGGGCCTCGGGAGACCCAGTACTTC
j_call: TRBJ2-5
clone_size: NA
d_call: TRBD2
v_call: TRBV2

cdr3_aa: CASSVGRDFYYEQYF
cdr3_nt: TGTGCCAGCAGCGTCGGCAGGGATTTTTACTACGAGCAGTACTTC
j_call: TRBJ2-7
clone_size: NA
d_call: NA
v_call: TRBV9

cdr3_aa: CASSLGSTGRYRNEQYF
cdr3_nt: TGTGCCAGCAGCTTAGGGAGTACAGGGAGATACCGGAACGAGCAGTACTTC
j_call: TRBJ2-7
clone_size: once
d_call: NA
v_call: TRBV7-9

cdr3_aa: CASSVAVRSLSQYF
cdr3_nt: TGTGCCAGCAGCGTAGCGGTCCGTTCTTTATCGCAGTATTTT
j_call: TRBJ2-3
clone_size: NA
d_call: NA
v_call: TRBV9

cdr3_aa: CASSYWRTTNEKLFF
cdr3_nt: TGTGCCAGCAGTTACTGGAGGACAACTAATGAAAAACTGTTTTTT
j_call: TRBJ1-4
clone_size: NA
d_call: NA
v_call: TRBV6-5

cdr3_aa: CASSMDRGQDTQYF
cdr3_nt: TGTGCCAGTAGTATGGACAGGGGTCAGGATACGCAGTATTTT
j_call: TRBJ2-3
clone_size: NA
d_call: TRBD1
v_call: TRBV19

cdr3_aa: CASSESGTVFNEQFF
cdr3_nt: TGTGCCAGCAGTGAAAGCGGGACGGTCTTTAATGAGCAGTTCTTC
j_call: TRBJ2-1
clone_size: NA
d_call: TRBD2
v_call: TRBV6-1

cdr3_aa: CASSDLRGGTEAFF
cdr3_nt: TGTGCCAGCAGCGACCTCAGGGGTGGAACTGAAGCTTTCTTT
j_call: TRBJ1-1
clone_size: NA
d_call: NA
v_call: TRBV7-9

cdr3_aa: CASRAGPQETQYF
cdr3_nt: TGCGCCAGCCGTGCGGGGCCGCAAGAGACCCAGTACTTC
j_call: TRBJ2-5
clone_size: NA
d_call: NA
v_call: TRBV5-1

cdr3_aa: CASTEENYGYTF
cdr3_nt: TGTGCCAGCACAGAGGAGAACTATGGCTACACCTTC
j_call: TRBJ1-2
clone_size: NA
d_call: NA
v_call: TRBV2